This entry describes one T cell receptor beta chain. A junction boundary mismatches the germline segment, possibly from a read error. The time point: blood at routine non-recurrence follow-up after resection. The data were taken from a study of spatial heterogeneity in lung cancer. Germline CDR1 reads DFQATT; CDR2 reads SNEGSKA (reference sequence). The CDR3 is 14 residues long. TCRdb analysed the 5' RACE reads with MiXCR anew, one entry per CDR3 protein. The repertoire holds tens of thousands of distinct CDR3 sequences, with roughly 9% as singletons. Sequences were derived from PBMCs, sampled at follow-up. The chain joins TRBV20-1 to TRBJ2-1; 10 nucleotides align to TRBD2. This receptor was identified in a female donor with early-stage non-small cell lung cancer. CDR3 loop: CSASRPSGSEEHFF. DNA for the CDR3: TGCAGTGCTAGTAGGCCTAGCGGGAGTGAGGAGCATTTCTTC.